Listed below are T cell receptor beta chains from one sample, sequenced in a study of cytomegalovirus exposure and HLA in healthy donors. Method: immunoSEQ multiplex PCR; TCRdb's copy keeps in-frame clones and lacks some. Of some 76,000 clones listed, approximately 90% are singletons. The sample consisted of PBMCs. The receptors come from a woman under 40 in good health and CMV-seronegative. The CDR3 runs from the conserved cysteine through the conserved F or W. D genes are given only for firm matches. Rows give clone size only sometimes, using once, few, many, or a class for an expanded clone.

>TRBJ2-7|TRBD1|TRBV27|.
TGTGCCAGCAGTTCCCAGGGGGCCCACGAGCAGTACTTC
CASSSQGAHEQYF
>TRBJ2-7|.|TRBV5-4|.
TGTGCCAGCAGCTCTAACCCCTACGAGCAGTACTTC
CASSSNPYEQYF
>TRBJ2-7|.|TRBV6-1|.
TGTGCCAGCAGTGAAGGTCCGACAGTCTACGAGCAGTACTTC
CASSEGPTVYEQYF
>TRBJ1-2|.|TRBV19|.
TGTGCCAGTAGTATGCGGGGCATCTATGGCTACACCTTC
CASSMRGIYGYTF
>TRBJ2-7|TRBD2|TRBV7-8|.
TGTGCCAGCAGCTTTTTACGGGAGGGGCCCTACGAGCAGTACTTC
CASSFLREGPYEQYF
>TRBJ2-5|.|TRBV6-4|.
TGTGCCAGCAGTGACCTTTCGGGATGGAAGGCAGGAGAGACCCAGTACTTC
CASSDLSGWKAGETQYF
>TRBJ2-3|TRBD1|TRBV7-6|.
TGTGCCAGCAGCCCCCACCAGGGGGCGGGGTTCGATACGCAGTATTTT
CASSPHQGAGFDTQYF
>TRBJ2-1|.|TRBV7-3|.
TGTGCCAGCAGCTTATCTAGGACAGACGCTTTGCAGCAGTTCTTC
CASSLSRTDALQQFF
>TRBJ2-3|.|TRBV19|.
TGTGCCAGTAGTAACGACAGGGTGGGAGGTGGAGATACGCAGTATTTT
CASSNDRVGGGDTQYF
>TRBJ1-5|.|TRBV18|.
TGTGCCAGCTCACCAGGGGGGTCCGGGCAGCCCCAGCATTTT
CASSPGGSGQPQHF
>TRBJ1-6|.|TRBV5-6|.
TGTGCCAGCAGCCGATGGAGGGCAGGTAGCTCCTATAATTCACCCCTCCACTTT
CASSRWRAGSSYNSPLHF
>TRBJ2-7|TRBD1|TRBV28|.
TGTGCCAGCAGACAGGGGGGCTACGAGCAGTACTTC
CASRQGGYEQYF
>TRBJ2-2|.|TRBV11-1|.
TGTGCCAGCAGCTTGAGGAGGGCGGGGACCGGGGAGCTGTTTTTT
CASSLRRAGTGELFF
>TRBJ2-7|.|TRBV6-5|.
TGTGCCAGCAGTTACTCGCGCAGGGCCTACGAGCAGCACTTC
CASSYSRRAYEQHF
>TRBJ2-5|TRBD1|TRBV2|.
TGTGCCAGCACTCGGACAGGGCTACAAGAGACCCAGTACTTC
CASTRTGLQETQYF
>TRBJ2-7|.|TRBV7-9|once
TGTGCCAGCAGCTTAGGGGGAGCAGCGAGCTCCTACGAGCAGTACTTC
CASSLGGAASSYEQYF
>TRBJ2-7|TRBD2|TRBV27|.
TGTGCCAGCAGTACGCGGCTAGCGGGAGTCCACGAGCAGTACTTC
CASSTRLAGVHEQYF
>TRBJ2-3|TRBD2|TRBV5-6|once
TGTGCCAGCAGCTCCCTAGGGTTAGCGGGAACTAGCACAGATACGCAGTATTTT
CASSSLGLAGTSTDTQYF
>TRBJ1-2|TRBD1|TRBV27|.
TGTGCCAGCAGAATTGACAGGGTGACTCAGGGCTACACCTTC
CASRIDRVTQGYTF
>TRBJ2-7|.|TRBV28|.
TGTGCCAGCAGCGCCTACGAGCAGTACTTC
CASSAYEQYF
>TRBJ2-7|.|TRBV18|.
TGTGCCAGCTCACCCCAAGACACTCACGAGCAGTACTTC
CASSPQDTHEQYF
>TRBJ2-2|.|TRBV11-2|.
TGTGCCAGCAGCTTAGAGGGCAGGGACACCGGGGAGCTGTTTTTT
CASSLEGRDTGELFF
>TRBJ2-7|TRBD1|TRBV7-9|once
TGTGCCAGCACCCCGACAGGGCATATCTCCTACGAGCAGTACTTC
CASTPTGHISYEQYF
>TRBJ2-7|.|TRBV28|.
TGTGCCAGCAGACCCCCCGGGGATCCCTACGAGCAGTACTTC
CASRPPGDPYEQYF
>TRBJ2-5|TRBD2|TRBV5-4|.
TGTGCCAGCAGCTCGGGACTAGCGGGAGTAGAGACCCAGTACTTC
CASSSGLAGVETQYF
>TRBJ2-2|.|TRBV19|once
TGTGCCAGTAGCCCCCCAGACAAGTCAACCGGGGAGCTGTTTTTT
CASSPPDKSTGELFF